This TCR beta chain came from a study of blood T cell repertoires in COVID-19. Study details: In each case, the material was cDNA or gDNA derived from T cells, B-cell-depleted T cells, or PBMCs.

The germline CDR1 and CDR2 sequences are MNHEY and SMNVEV (reference sequence). Germline trimming cut 3 bases from V and 5 bases from J; bases unmatched to any gene: 6. The CDR3 is 14 amino acids. Original methodology: It was from reference gene primer amplification that nucleated cell counts were estimated. Method: immunoSEQ multiplex PCR; TCRdb's copy keeps in-frame clones and lacks some. V, J and clone size are taken as reported in that table, and D and trimming were inferred from the DNA itself. The table records over 60,000 clones, roughly nine tenths of them present only once. This clone has a single count.

The chain combines TRBV27 with TRBJ2-5; 7 bases are shared with TRBD2. The TCR sequence derives from a woman aged 45 to 65 with active COVID-19. The sequenced material came from peripheral blood. CDR3 nucleotides: TGTGCCAGCAGTTTTGACGGGAGGCGGGAGACCCAGTACTTC. It yields the protein CASSFDGRRETQYF.